This entry lists 11 T cell receptor beta chains sequenced from one sample in a study of Tregs in tolerant kidney transplant recipients (dated by TCRdb to between 2017 and 2020). This specimen's time point label, per the study, means: 6 months after combined kidney and bone marrow transplant. Transplants used related donors with nonmyeloablative bone marrow transplantation; mixed chimerism was transient in the human trials. The library was made by the immunoSEQ multiplex PCR assay. TCRdb mirrors the immuneACCESS table, restricted to in-frame sequences. Some clones are absent from its copies; in checked studies, under half trace to an unresolved V gene, and the reason for the others is unknown. The table of this sample itemizes 15,000 or so clones. Together, the top ten hold approximately 25% of the sample. The material was CD8+ T cells from blood (PBMCs), obtained 6 months after the transplant. These TCRs come from a human patient who received a combined kidney and bone marrow transplant. After a transplant, some of the T cells may come from the graft donor.

To note about this clone: The sequence runs out 3 residues before the end of the CDR3; the remainder is reconstructed from the germline J gene. V gene TRBV6-2 or TRBV6-3 combines with J gene TRBJ2-7; 9 bases match TRBD2. This CDR3 contains 14 residues. Trimming removed 6 bases from V and 1 base from J; junction bases left unmatched: 4. The germline gives CDR1 MNHEY, CDR2 SVGEGT. The sequenced part of the CDR3 DNA is TGTGCCAGCAGGGGACTAGCCTTGTCCTACGAG. Translation: CASRGLALSYE. The CDR3 in full is CASRGLALSYEQYF.

In terms of frequency, this clone is medium-sized. The CDR3 is cut off 3 residues early in the read; its end comes from the germline J gene. The chain recombines TRBV10-3 with TRBJ1-2, with 7 bases matching TRBD1. The V gene's germline CDR1 is ENHRY and CDR2 SYGVKD. With V trimmed by 6 bases and J by 6 bases, 13 bases remained unmatched. The CDR3 consists of 15 residues. CDR3 DNA (partial): TGTGCCATCAGACCGGACAGGCCTCTTAGCGATGGC. This translates into CAIRPDRPLSDG. The complete CDR3 reads CAIRPDRPLSDGYTF.

To note about this clone: The observed sequence ends 3 residues before the CDR3 terminus, with the missing tail filled in from the germline J gene. The J gene is TRBJ1-1, the V gene TRBV27; D perhaps matches TRBD1 (5 bases). The CDR3 runs to 15 residues. Germline CDR1 MNHEY, CDR2 SMNVEV (reference sequence). The V and J ends lost 2 bases and 1 base respectively, with 11 bases between them. The part of the CDR3 DNA that was read is TGTGCCAGCAGTTTAATAGGGGCAGGGAACACTGAA. Its translation is CASSLIGAGNTE. The whole CDR3 sequence is CASSLIGAGNTEAFF.

Comment on this clone: From the germline J gene comes the end of the CDR3, since the read stops 3 residues before it. The chain is built from TRBV7-6 and TRBJ2-1; 14 positions agree with TRBD2. CDR1 and CDR2 from the germline V gene are SGHVS and FNYEAQ. CDR3 length equals 16 residues. V was pared by 6 bases and J by 5 bases, with 6 bases of the junction left unmatched. This chain's CDR3 is CASSGLAGGLHNEQFF. The sequenced CDR3 bases are TGTGCCAGCAGTGGACTAGCGGGGGGTTTGCACAATGAG.

About this clone: The read terminates 3 residues before the CDR3 end, so the remaining end is supplied by the germline J gene. The chain joins TRBV20-1 to TRBJ1-2; 8 nucleotides match TRBD1. V lost 5 bases, J lost 6 bases, and 11 bases stayed unmatched. CDR3 size: 14 residues. Germline V CDR1 and CDR2: DFQATT, SNEGSKA (reference sequence). This CDR3 is CSAYQPGQDHGYTF. The sequenced CDR3 bases are TGCAGTGCTTATCAACCGGGACAGGACCATGGC.

Of note for this clone: The read falls 3 residues short of the CDR3 end, and the missing part is taken from the germline J gene. The rearrangement joins TRBV5-5 to TRBJ2-7; 12 nucleotides line up with TRBD2. The CDR3 runs 14 residues. V lost 7 bases and J lost 5; bases outside the gene matches: 7. Germline CDR1 and CDR2: SGHKS and YYEKEE (reference sequence). The part of the CDR3 DNA that was read is TGTGCCAGCTTCCCTAGCGGGAGGGTTCACGAG. Its translation is CASFPSGRVHE. The CDR3, in full, reads CASFPSGRVHEQYF.

Regarding this clone: The read stops 3 residues short of the end of the CDR3; the missing end is completed from the germline J gene. The gene calls are TRBV6-2 or TRBV6-3 and TRBJ1-1; D is undetermined. V lost 4 bases to trimming and J lost 5 bases, with 5 bases between them. The germline CDR1 and CDR2 sequences are MNHEY and SVGEGT. CDR3 length equals 11 residues. The sequenced part of the CDR3 DNA is TGTGCCAGCAGTTTCGGGACTGAA. Protein product: CASSFGTE. Given in full, the CDR3 is CASSFGTEAFF.

A note on this clone: The read comes to an end 3 residues before the CDR3 does, leaving the germline J gene to fill in the end. The V gene is TRBV11-3, the J gene TRBJ2-2; perhaps TRBD2 as D (6 bases). The CDR3 covers 15 residues. V lost 2 bases, J lost 4 bases, and 11 bases lay in between. Germline V gene lookup returns CDR1 SGHNT and CDR2 YENEEA. The part of the CDR3 DNA that was read is TGTGCCAGCAGCTTATGGGCAGCGGGCACCGGGGAG. Its protein product is CASSLWAAGTGE. The whole CDR3 protein reads CASSLWAAGTGELFF.

As concerns this clone: Read sequence stops 3 residues before the CDR3 end, and the germline J gene provides the missing end. V is TRBV19 and J is TRBJ2-2; D perhaps matches TRBD2 (6 bases). The CDR3 has 15 amino acids. The V end was cut by 8 bases, the J end by 5 bases, with 18 bases between. Germline V gene data show CDR1 as LNHDA and CDR2 as SQIVND (reference sequence). The CDR3 reads CASQAGTLGTGELFF. The sequenced CDR3 bases are TGTGCCAGTCAGGCGGGGACGTTAGGGACCGGGGAG.

Comments on this clone: The read halts 3 residues ahead of the CDR3 end, with the missing end drawn from the germline J gene. The V gene is TRBV4-1, the J gene TRBJ2-2, with TRBD1 identical over 7 bases. V lost 6 bases, J lost 7 bases, and 11 bases stayed unmatched. Looked up from germline, CDR1 is MGHRA and CDR2 is YSYEKL. The CDR3 runs 15 residues. CDR3: CASRSRGMSVGELFF. CDR3 bases read: TGCGCCAGCAGGAGCAGGGGGATGAGCGTCGGGGAG.

Details on this clone: The sequenced fragment ends 3 residues before the CDR3 boundary, so the rest is inferred from the germline J gene. The chain has TRBV14 and TRBJ2-4; tentatively, D is TRBD1 or TRBD2 (7 bases each). With 4 bases removed from V and 6 bases from J, the gap between germline ends came to 13 bases. The germline CDR1 and CDR2 sequences are SGHDN and FVKESK. The CDR3 runs 14 residues. CDR3 amino acids: CASSRQGEGNIQYF. The sequenced CDR3 bases are TGTGCCAGCAGCCGCCAGGGGGAGGGAAACATT.